A single sample is the source of the 8 T cell receptor beta chains below, sequenced in a study of blood T cell repertoires in COVID-19. Produced via immunoSEQ multiplex PCR; TCRdb's table is partial and in-frame only. The sample has 150,000 to 200,000 clones, approximately 87% seen once; the top ten hold roughly 3.3%. Material: peripheral blood. The receptors come from a man younger than 35 with active or convalescent COVID-19.

This clone came up once. The rearrangement links TRBV9 to TRBJ2-1, with D perhaps TRBD2 (7 bases). Germline V gene lookup returns CDR1 SGDLS and CDR2 YYNGEE. V was cut by 2 bases and J by 5 bases, with 17 bases left in between. This CDR3 comprises 16 residues. Written as DNA, the CDR3 is TGTGCCAGCAGCGTCGCCGGGTGGGGGGGCCACAATGAGCAGTTCTTC. Translating it yields CASSVAGWGGHNEQFF.

This chain joins TRBV5-5 and TRBJ1-2, with 8 nucleotides matching TRBD1. The trim removed 2 bases at V and 11 bases at J, leaving 8 bases unmatched. Germline CDR1 reads SGHKS; CDR2 reads YYEKEE (reference sequence). CDR3 length equals 13 residues. The DNA for the CDR3 is TGTGCCAGCAGCTTCCCTCTAGGACAGGGTTACACCTTC. Amino acids: CASSFPLGQGYTF.

The rearrangement links TRBV7-8 to TRBJ1-1; D remains unclear. Trimming shortened V by 6 bases and J by 0 bases, and 8 bases separated the two germline ends. Germline CDR1 is SGHVS and CDR2 is FQNEAQ. The CDR3 sequence is 13 residues long. The DNA for the CDR3 is TGTGCCAGCAGGCGAAGCATGAACACTGAAGCTTTCTTT. Its protein is CASRRSMNTEAFF.

The V gene is TRBV6-5, the J gene TRBJ2-2, with D perhaps matching TRBD2 (5 bases). The CDR3 runs to 15 residues. The V gene lost 0 bases and the J gene lost 4 bases, with 9 bases spanning the gap. CDR1 is MNHEY and CDR2 is SVGAGI in the germline V gene. In DNA form, the CDR3 reads TGTGCCAGCAGTTACTCGACGGCGGGCACCGGGGAGCTGTTTTTT. It codes for CASSYSTAGTGELFF.

The chain combines TRBV19 with TRBJ2-5, with D possibly matching TRBD1 (6 bases). This CDR3 comprises 14 residues. V dropped 3 bases and J dropped 2 bases, with 10 bases sitting between them. Germline CDR1 is LNHDA and CDR2 is SQIVND (reference sequence). The CDR3 here is CASSIARGQETQYF. DNA of the CDR3: TGTGCCAGTAGTATCGCGAGGGGGCAAGAGACCCAGTACTTC.

V and J are TRBV21-1 and TRBJ1-4. TRBV21-1 is deemed a pseudogene. CDR3 length equals 15 residues. The CDR3 DNA reads TGTGCCAGCAGCAAAGGGCCGGGAGGAAATGAAAAACTGTTTTTT. Translated: CASSKGPGGNEKLFF.

The chain uses TRBV19 and TRBJ1-1; D is unresolved. Trimming pared 1 base from V and 4 bases from J, leaving 7 bases between. Germline CDR1 and CDR2: LNHDA and SQIVND (reference sequence). This CDR3 comprises 13 residues. CDR3 region: CASSIGGVTEAFF. In DNA, the CDR3 is TGTGCCAGTAGTATAGGAGGCGTCACTGAAGCTTTCTTT.

This chain links TRBV7-9 with TRBJ1-1; TRBD1 is a possible D gene (5 bases). Trimming took 1 base from V and 4 from J, leaving 13 bases between them. Germline values: CDR1 SEHNR, CDR2 FQNEAQ (reference sequence). The CDR3 contains 15 residues. The DNA of the CDR3 is TGTGCCAGCAGCTTAGGTGGTATCGGGGGCACTGAAGCTTTCTTT. Protein product: CASSLGGIGGTEAFF.